This entry lists 22 T cell receptor beta chains sequenced from one sample in a study of blood T cell repertoires in COVID-19. The assay was immunoSEQ multiplex PCR, and TCRdb's table has in-frame clones only and misses some. The sample has about 400,000 clones; just under 90% are singletons. The sample taken for sequencing was PBMCs or T cells enriched from blood (not recorded which). The receptor set was obtained from a woman aged 25 to 39 who had recovered from COVID-19.

A single count supports this clone. This sequence joins TRBV7-3 and TRBJ1-2, with a tentative D call TRBD1 (5 bases). The V gene's germline CDR1 is SGHTA and CDR2 FQGTGA. V was pared by 0 bases and J by 6 bases, with 8 bases between. The CDR3 has 13 amino acids. The DNA of the CDR3 is TGTGCCAGCAGCTTAACGTCCAGGGATGGCTACACCTTC. Its protein product is CASSLTSRDGYTF.

The chain recombines TRBV27 with TRBJ2-5; 9 nucleotides align to TRBD1. Looked up from germline, CDR1 is MNHEY and CDR2 is SMNVEV (reference sequence). With 4 bases clipped from V and 5 bases from J, the junction kept 5 bases outside the gene matches. CDR3 length: 14 amino acids. The CDR3 region has the DNA TGTGCCAGCAGTTGGGGACAGGGTATCGAGACCCAGTACTTC. It is translated as CASSWGQGIETQYF.

This chain uses TRBV19 with TRBJ2-3, with 11 bases matching TRBD1. V gave up 4 bases and J gave up 5 bases; unmatched junction bases: 5. The CDR3 consists of 15 residues. CDR1 and CDR2 (germline): LNHDA, SQIVND (reference sequence). This CDR3 reads CASSTRTGGVDTQYF. The CDR3, as DNA: TGTGCCAGTAGTACGAGGACAGGGGGCGTAGATACGCAGTATTTT. Full variable domain (rest looked up from reference TRBV19 and TRBJ2-3): DGGITQSPKYLFRKEGQNVTLSCEQNLNHDAMYWYRQDPGQGLRLIYYSQIVNDFQKGDIAEGYSVSREKKESFPLTVTSAQKNPTAFYLCASSTRTGGVDTQYFGPGTRLTVL.

The chain employs TRBV7-9 and TRBJ1-1, with TRBD1 matching over 7 bases. Trimming took 2 bases from V and 6 from J; bases not matched to a gene: 6. Germline V lookup: CDR1 SEHNR, CDR2 FQNEAQ (reference sequence). The CDR3 consists of 14 residues. Here the CDR3 DNA reads TGTGCCAGCAGCTTACCCCCGCAGGGGGCTGAAGCTTTCTTT. Translated: CASSLPPQGAEAFF.

This chain connects TRBV29-1 to TRBJ2-7, with D possibly matching TRBD2 (5 bases). Trimming stripped 5 bases from V and 5 bases from J, with 13 bases between. The CDR3 runs 12 residues. Germline V gene lookup returns CDR1 SQVTM and CDR2 ANQGSEA. DNA for the CDR3: TGCAGCGTTAGGGAGACAAAAAACGAGCAGTACTTC. Translation gives CSVRETKNEQYF.

The V and J genes are TRBV11-2 and TRBJ2-1; the match to TRBD2 covers 8 bases. The junction had 6 bases not matched to a gene; V was cut back by 5 bases and J by 0 bases. The CDR3 length is 16 residues. Germline loops: CDR1 SGHAT, CDR2 FQNNGV. The chain's CDR3 is CASSTQRGSSYNEQFF. CDR3 coding DNA: TGTGCCAGCAGCACCCAGCGGGGGAGCTCCTACAATGAGCAGTTCTTC. Complete variable domain (other parts from reference TRBV11-2 and TRBJ2-1): EAGVAQSPRYKIIEKRQSVAFWCNPISGHATLYWYQQILGQGPKLLIQFQNNGVVDDSQLPKDRFSAERLKGVDSTLKIQPAKLEDSAVYLCASSTQRGSSYNEQFFGPGTRLTVL.

This rearrangement joins TRBV7-9 to TRBJ1-1, with D possibly matching TRBD1 (6 bases). Germline V gene lookup returns CDR1 SEHNR and CDR2 FQNEAQ (reference sequence). The CDR3 sequence is 16 residues long. With 1 base removed from V and 2 bases from J, the gap between germline ends came to 14 bases. CDR3: CASSLGTEFFNTEAFF. DNA of the CDR3: TGTGCCAGCAGCTTAGGGACAGAATTTTTCAACACTGAAGCTTTCTTT.

CDR3 sequence reads: CASSQGSTEQYF. The DNA of the CDR3 is TGTGCCAGCAGCCAAGGGAGTACCGAGCAGTACTTC. V usage is TRBV4-2 and J usage is TRBJ2-7, with D unresolved. V lost 1 base and J 6 bases, leaving 7 bases between the germline ends. Germline CDR1 and CDR2: LGHNA and YNFKEQ. CDR3 length: 12 amino acids.

The J gene is TRBJ1-5, the V gene TRBV24-1; D gene unclear. The germline CDR1 and CDR2 sequences are KGHDR and SFDVKD. CDR3 length: 14 amino acids. The V end lost 5 bases, the J end lost 0 bases, and 7 bases lay between the germline ends. CDR3 in DNA: TGTGCCACCAGTGCTCAGTATAGCAATCAGCCCCAGCATTTT. Residues: CATSAQYSNQPQHF.

The V call is TRBV24-1, the J call TRBJ2-3, with 12 positions matching TRBD2. Germline lookup yields CDR1 KGHDR and CDR2 SFDVKD. The V segment lost 6 bases and the J segment 1 base; nucleotides outside the gene matches: 10. This CDR3 contains 18 residues. The CDR3 DNA sequence: TGTGCCACCAGTACTCTAGCGGGAGGGATAATAGGCACAGATACGCAGTATTTT. It is translated as CATSTLAGGIIGTDTQYF.

CDR3 nucleotides: TGCAGCGTTAGTGCGGGAGGTGGGAATGAGCAGTTCTTC. It specifies CSVSAGGGNEQFF. The chain has TRBV29-1 and TRBJ2-1; 8 bases are a match to TRBD2. This CDR3 region has 13 residues. The germline V gene has CDR1 SQVTM and CDR2 ANQGSEA. V gave up 5 bases and J gave up 7 bases; unmatched junction bases: 7.

The genes are TRBV27 and TRBJ2-1, with D perhaps matching TRBD2 (5 bases). Between the trimmed V and J ends, which lost 0 bases and 2 bases, there was a span of 14 bases. The CDR3 is 17 residues long. Germline-derived CDR1 and CDR2 are MNHEY and SMNVEV (reference sequence). The CDR3 region is CASSLSRLAVTYNEQFF. The CDR3 DNA reads TGTGCCAGCAGTTTATCTCGGCTAGCAGTGACCTACAATGAGCAGTTCTTC.

This chain uses TRBV7-9 with TRBJ1-4; D gene uncertain. The CDR3 sequence is 14 residues long. Germline V gives CDR1 SEHNR, CDR2 FQNEAQ (reference sequence). The V gene lost 5 bases and the J gene lost 0 bases, with 7 bases spanning the gap. The CDR3 sequence: CASSLGATNEKLFF. The CDR3 DNA is TGTGCCAGCAGCCTCGGGGCAACTAATGAAAAACTGTTTTTT.

This clone has more than one count but fewer than ten. The chain links TRBV9 to TRBJ2-1; D is undetermined. Trimming shortened V by 0 bases and J by 3 bases, and 10 bases separated the two germline ends. The CDR3 spans 15 residues. CDR1 and CDR2 (germline): SGDLS, YYNGEE. The CDR3 DNA sequence: TGTGCCAGCAGCGTAGACCCGACTGGCTACAATGAGCAGTTCTTC. Translating it yields CASSVDPTGYNEQFF.

The sample holds a few counts of this clone. The rearrangement links TRBV25-1 to TRBJ1-2; perhaps TRBD1 as D (5 bases). CDR3 length: 15 amino acids. Germline CDR1 reads MGHDK; CDR2 reads SYGVNS. V was cut by 8 bases and J by 2 bases, with 18 bases left in between. Here the CDR3 reads CASSRGGDRNYGYTF. CDR3 DNA: TGTGCCAGCTCCCGGGGGGGGGACCGAAACTATGGCTACACCTTC.

The rearrangement uses TRBV7-2 and TRBJ1-3, with 7 bases that match TRBD1. The ends lost 7 bases at V and 0 bases at J; junction bases unmatched: 3. The CDR3 contains 14 residues. Germline V gives CDR1 SGHTA, CDR2 FQGNSA. This CDR3 is CASMGQPSGNTIYF. Here the CDR3 DNA reads TGTGCCAGCATGGGACAGCCCTCTGGAAACACCATATATTTT.

The chain employs TRBV28 and TRBJ1-3; D remains unclear. Germline V CDR1 and CDR2: MDHEN, SYDVKM. With 3 bases removed from V and 0 bases from J, the gap between germline ends came to 9 bases. The CDR3 loop spans 15 amino acids. CDR3 bases: TGTGCCAGCAGTTTTTCTAAAGTCTCTGGAAACACCATATATTTT. This encodes CASSFSKVSGNTIYF.

The chain has TRBV4-1 and TRBJ1-2, with a tentative D call TRBD1 (5 bases). CDR1 and CDR2 (germline): MGHRA, YSYEKL. There are 14 residues in the CDR3. The V end lost 0 bases, the J end lost 6 bases, and 11 bases lay between the germline ends. CDR3: CASSQERYRNGYTF. The CDR3 bases are TGCGCCAGCAGCCAAGAAAGGTACAGGAATGGCTACACCTTC.

The V gene is TRBV7-3, the J gene TRBJ1-1, with 7 bases aligning to TRBD1. The trim removed 0 bases at V and 8 bases at J, leaving 3 bases unmatched. The germline V gene has CDR1 SGHTA and CDR2 FQGTGA. The CDR3 sequence is 13 residues long. This CDR3 reads CASSLTRDSEAFF. CDR3 in DNA: TGTGCCAGCAGCTTAACACGGGACAGCGAAGCTTTCTTT.

This chain connects TRBV3-1 (or the pseudogene TRBV3-2) to TRBJ2-7; D unresolved. V lost 3 bases and J 0 bases, leaving 12 bases between the germline ends. The CDR3 spans 15 residues. Germline values: CDR1 LGHDT, CDR2 YNNKEL (reference sequence). CDR3 protein: CASSQRSASSYEQYF. The CDR3 region has the DNA TGTGCCAGCAGCCAGAGGAGCGCCTCCTCCTACGAGCAGTACTTC.

The rearrangement uses TRBV11-2 and TRBJ2-2; D might be TRBD1 (5 bases). CDR3 length equals 14 residues. The germline V gene has CDR1 SGHAT and CDR2 FQNNGV. Trimming cost V 1 base and J 8 bases, with 11 bases left between them. This chain's CDR3 is CASSLGRAAGELFF. CDR3 in DNA: TGTGCCAGCAGCTTAGGCAGGGCCGCTGGGGAGCTGTTTTTT. Drawing the rest from reference TRBV11-2 and TRBJ2-2, the complete variable domain is EAGVAQSPRYKIIEKRQSVAFWCNPISGHATLYWYQQILGQGPKLLIQFQNNGVVDDSQLPKDRFSAERLKGVDSTLKIQPAKLEDSAVYLCASSLGRAAGELFFGEGSRLTVL.

The chain combines TRBV9 with TRBJ1-5, with D perhaps TRBD1 (6 bases). Germline loops: CDR1 SGDLS, CDR2 YYNGEE. Trimming removed 0 bases at V and 5 bases at J, with 12 bases between. This CDR3 spans 15 amino acids. The CDR3 is CASSVAGQIDQPQHF. In DNA form, the CDR3 reads TGTGCCAGCAGCGTAGCTGGACAGATTGATCAGCCCCAGCATTTT. The full variable domain, rest sourced from reference TRBV9 and TRBJ1-5, is DSGVTQTPKHLITATGQRVTLRCSPRSGDLSVYWYQQSLDQGLQFLIQYYNGEERAKGNILERFSAQQFPDLHSELNLSSLELGDSALYFCASSVAGQIDQPQHFGDGTRLSIL.